A single sample gave rise to the 5 T cell receptor beta chains below, sequenced in a study of long-term antiretroviral therapy in people with HIV (dated by TCRdb to the early 2020s). Sequencing of the TRB variable region was done with the immunoSEQ hsTCRB v3.0 assay at survey level resolution. TCRdb took this table from immuneACCESS and kept in-frame rearrangements with V and J called. Such tables lack part of the clones; where checked against another copy, unresolved V genes explain under half of the gap, and the rest is unexplained. Across this sample there are some 16,000 clones, with roughly 80% seen only once. The ten largest make up around 15% of the sample. This material consisted of unsorted PBMCs, taken around 2.1 years before starting antiretroviral therapy. These receptors came from a man aged 25 to 45 with HIV.

Written as DNA, the CDR3 is TGTGCCTGGGACGAGGACGGCGGGATTACCTACAATGAGCAGTTCTTC. It codes for CAWDEDGGITYNEQFF. This chain links TRBV30 with TRBJ2-1; tentative D call: TRBD2 (6 bases). From germline, CDR1 is GTSNPN and CDR2 SVGIG (reference sequence). The V end was cut by 5 bases, the J end by 2 bases, with 19 bases between. The CDR3 is made up of 16 amino acids.

This chain links TRBV13 with TRBJ2-3; D unclear. CDR3 length equals 13 residues. CDR1 and CDR2 (germline): PRHDT, FYEKMQ (reference sequence). Trimming pared 3 bases from V and 6 bases from J, leaving 10 bases between. The CDR3 DNA reads TGTGCCAGCAGCTTGTTCCACCAGGATACGCAGTATTTT. Translation: CASSLFHQDTQYF.

This clone is labeled as large. J is TRBJ2-7 and V is TRBV14; D remains ambiguous. The CDR3 is 13 residues long. Germline V CDR1 and CDR2: SGHDN, FVKESK. V gave up 0 bases and J gave up 5 bases, with 8 bases separating them. CDR3 bases: TGTGCCAGCAGCCAAGACCGGTACCACGAGCAGTACTTC. Encoded protein: CASSQDRYHEQYF.

The V gene is TRBV5-1, the J gene TRBJ2-7; no clear D. This CDR3 comprises 11 residues. The ends were cut back, 0 bases at V and 3 bases at J, with 1 base in the middle. CDR1 and CDR2 from the germline V gene are SGHRS and YFSETQ. Here the CDR3 reads CASSLGYEQYF. CDR3 nucleotides: TGCGCCAGCAGCTTGGGCTACGAGCAGTACTTC. Together with reference TRBV5-1 and TRBJ2-7, the CDR3 gives the full variable domain: KAGVTQTPRYLIKTRGQQVTLSCSPISGHRSVSWYQQTPGQGLQFLFEYFSETQRNKGNFPGRFSGRQFSNSRSEMNVSTLELGDSALYLCASSLGYEQYFGPGTRLTVT.

This clone was observed a handful of times. The rearrangement uses TRBV2 and TRBJ1-5; perhaps TRBD1 as D (5 bases). CDR3 length: 13 amino acids. Per germline, CDR1 SNHLY and CDR2 FYNNEI. Trimming took 3 bases from V and 6 from J, leaving 9 bases between them. The CDR3 bases are TGTGCCAGCAGTGACGGTGGGGGTCAGCCCCAGCATTTT. It specifies CASSDGGGQPQHF.